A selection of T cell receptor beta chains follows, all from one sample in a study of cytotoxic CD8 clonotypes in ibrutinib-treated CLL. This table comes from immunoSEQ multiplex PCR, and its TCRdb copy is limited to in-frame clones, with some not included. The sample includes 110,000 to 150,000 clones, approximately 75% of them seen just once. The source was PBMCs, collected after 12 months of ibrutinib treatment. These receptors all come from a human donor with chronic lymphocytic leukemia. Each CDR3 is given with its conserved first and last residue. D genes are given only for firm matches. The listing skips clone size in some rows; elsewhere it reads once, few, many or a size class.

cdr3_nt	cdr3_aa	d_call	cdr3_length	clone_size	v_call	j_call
TGTGCCAGCAGCTCTCCGGCGCTGTCAGGGTGGGCGCAGTACTTC	CASSSPALSGWAQYF	-	15	-	TRBV7-9	TRBJ2-7
TGCAGCGTTTTTCGACTGCCGAGCTCCTACAATGAGCAGTTCTTC	CSVFRLPSSYNEQFF	-	15	-	TRBV29-1	TRBJ2-1
TGTGCCAGCAGCTTGGTTGTCAGGGGAAATCAGCCCCAGCATTTT	CASSLVVRGNQPQHF	-	15	-	TRBV5-5	TRBJ1-5
TGCGCCAGCAGCCAAGTTAATGGGCAAGAGACCCAGTACTTC	CASSQVNGQETQYF	-	14	-	TRBV4-1	TRBJ2-5
TGCGCCAGCAACTTAGCGGAAAGCACAGATACGCAGTATTTT	CASNLAESTDTQYF	-	14	-	TRBV5-1	TRBJ2-3
TGCGCCAGCAGCCAAGACGCAGGGACAGATACGCAGTATTTT	CASSQDAGTDTQYF	-	14	-	TRBV4-3	TRBJ2-3
TGTGCCACCGGCAAGCGGGAGGGATCAGATACGCAGTATTTT	CATGKREGSDTQYF	TRBD2	14	-	TRBV10-3	TRBJ2-3
TGTGCCTCGAAGGGAAGACAGGGTAACGAAAAACTGTTTTTT	CASKGRQGNEKLFF	TRBD1	14	few	TRBV10-3	TRBJ1-4
TGTGCCAGCAGCTTAGCGAATGAGCAGTTCTTC	CASSLANEQFF	-	11	once	TRBV11-2	TRBJ2-1
TGCGCCAGCAGCTTGGTCGGGGCGATGAACACTGAAGCTTTCTTT	CASSLVGAMNTEAFF	-	15	-	TRBV5-1	TRBJ1-1
TGTGCCAGCAGGACGGGTTTTTCGAACACCGGGGAGCTGTTTTTT	CASRTGFSNTGELFF	-	15	once	TRBV11-3	TRBJ2-2
TGTGCCAGCACCATTATGGCCTCTGGGGCCAACGTCCTGACTTTC	CASTIMASGANVLTF	-	15	-	TRBV7-9	TRBJ2-6
TGTGCCAGCAGTTACTCCGGACGGACCTATAATTCACCCCTCCACTTT	CASSYSGRTYNSPLHF	-	16	-	TRBV6-5	TRBJ1-6
TGTGCCAGCAGCTTGGAGCGGGATACGCAGTATTTT	CASSLERDTQYF	-	12	many	TRBV5-5	TRBJ2-3
TGTGCCAGCAGCCAAGAAAGGGGGGCAACTAATGAAAAACTGTTTTTT	CASSQERGATNEKLFF	-	16	-	TRBV4-2	TRBJ1-4
TGTGCCAGCAGACTAGAGACAGGAAACATGAACACTGAAGCTTTCTTT	CASRLETGNMNTEAFF	-	16	-	TRBV27	TRBJ1-1
TGTGCCAGCAGTTCTCGATGGTCACCCCTCCACTTT	CASSSRWSPLHF	-	12	few	TRBV6-5	TRBJ1-6
TGTGCCAGCAGCGTAGCCAGGAGTTCGGTAGATACGCAGTATTTT	CASSVARSSVDTQYF	-	15	-	TRBV9	TRBJ2-3